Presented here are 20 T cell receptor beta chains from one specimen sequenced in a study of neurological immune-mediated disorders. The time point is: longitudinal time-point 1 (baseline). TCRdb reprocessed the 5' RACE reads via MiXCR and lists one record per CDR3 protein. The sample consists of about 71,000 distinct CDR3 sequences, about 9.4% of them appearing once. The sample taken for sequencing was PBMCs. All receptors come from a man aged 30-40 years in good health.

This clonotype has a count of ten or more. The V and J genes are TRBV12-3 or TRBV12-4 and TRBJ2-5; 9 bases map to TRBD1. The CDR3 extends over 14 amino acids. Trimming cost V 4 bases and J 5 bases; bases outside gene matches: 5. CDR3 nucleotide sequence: TGTGCCAGCAGTTGGGGACAGGGACGGGAGACCCAGTACTTC. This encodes CASSWGQGRETQYF.

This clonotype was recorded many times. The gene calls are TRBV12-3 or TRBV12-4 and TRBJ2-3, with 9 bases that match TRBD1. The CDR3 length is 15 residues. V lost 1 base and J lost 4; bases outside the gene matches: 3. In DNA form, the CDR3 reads TGTGCCAGCAGTTTAGGGACAGGGGCTGCAGATACGCAGTATTTT. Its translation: CASSLGTGAADTQYF.

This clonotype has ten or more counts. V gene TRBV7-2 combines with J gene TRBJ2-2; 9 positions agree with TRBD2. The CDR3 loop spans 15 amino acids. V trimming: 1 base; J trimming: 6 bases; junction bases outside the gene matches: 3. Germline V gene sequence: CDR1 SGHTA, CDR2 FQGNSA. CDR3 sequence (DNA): TGTGCCAGCAGCTTAGATAGCGGGAGTTCCGGGGAGCTGTTTTTT. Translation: CASSLDSGSSGELFF.

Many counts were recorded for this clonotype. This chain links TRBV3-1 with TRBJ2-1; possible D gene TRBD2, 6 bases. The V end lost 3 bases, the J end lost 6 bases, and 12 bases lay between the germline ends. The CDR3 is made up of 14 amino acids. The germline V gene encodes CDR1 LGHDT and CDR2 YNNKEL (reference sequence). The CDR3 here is CASSHGHGSNEQFF. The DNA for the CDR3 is TGTGCCAGCAGCCACGGCCACGGGAGCAATGAGCAGTTCTTC.

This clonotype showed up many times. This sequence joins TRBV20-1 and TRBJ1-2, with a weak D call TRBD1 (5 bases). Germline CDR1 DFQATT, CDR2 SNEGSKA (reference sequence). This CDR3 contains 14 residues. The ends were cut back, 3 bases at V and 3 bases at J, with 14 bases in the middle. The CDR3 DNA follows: TGCAGTGCTAGCGCCCGTGGGGGGTACTATGGCTACACCTTC. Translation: CSASARGGYYGYTF.

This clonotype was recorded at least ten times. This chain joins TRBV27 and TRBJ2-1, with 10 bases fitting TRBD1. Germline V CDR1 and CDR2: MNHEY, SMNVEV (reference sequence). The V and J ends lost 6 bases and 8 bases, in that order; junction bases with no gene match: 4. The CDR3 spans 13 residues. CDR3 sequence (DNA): TGTGCCAGCAGCCGGGACAGGGGCGATGAGCAGTTCTTC. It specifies CASSRDRGDEQFF.

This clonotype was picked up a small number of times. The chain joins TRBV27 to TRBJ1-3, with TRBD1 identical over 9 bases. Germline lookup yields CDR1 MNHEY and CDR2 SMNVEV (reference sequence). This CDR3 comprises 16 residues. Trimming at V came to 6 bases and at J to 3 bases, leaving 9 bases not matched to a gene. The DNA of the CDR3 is TGTGCCAGCAGACGTACAGGGGGCGCAGTTGGAAACACCATATATTTT. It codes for CASRRTGGAVGNTIYF.

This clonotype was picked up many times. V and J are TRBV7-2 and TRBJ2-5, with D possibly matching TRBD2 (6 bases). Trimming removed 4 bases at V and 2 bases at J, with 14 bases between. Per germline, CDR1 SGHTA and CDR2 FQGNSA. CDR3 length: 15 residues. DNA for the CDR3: TGTGCCAGCAGCTCCCAAATAGCGGCACAAGAGACCCAGTACTTC. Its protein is CASSSQIAAQETQYF.

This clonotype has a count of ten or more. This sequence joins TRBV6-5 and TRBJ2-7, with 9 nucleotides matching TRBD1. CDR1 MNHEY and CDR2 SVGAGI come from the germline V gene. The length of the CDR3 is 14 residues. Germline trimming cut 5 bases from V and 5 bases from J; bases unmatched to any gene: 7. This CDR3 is CASSKGQGSDEQYF. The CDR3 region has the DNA TGTGCCAGCAGTAAGGGACAGGGTAGCGACGAGCAGTACTTC.

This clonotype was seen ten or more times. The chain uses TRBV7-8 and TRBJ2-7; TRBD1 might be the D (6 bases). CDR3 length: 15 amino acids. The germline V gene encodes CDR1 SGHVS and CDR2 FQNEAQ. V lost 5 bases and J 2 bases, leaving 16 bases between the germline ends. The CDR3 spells CASSPTPGTTYEQYF. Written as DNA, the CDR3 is TGTGCCAGCAGCCCGACTCCCGGGACAACCTACGAGCAGTACTTC.

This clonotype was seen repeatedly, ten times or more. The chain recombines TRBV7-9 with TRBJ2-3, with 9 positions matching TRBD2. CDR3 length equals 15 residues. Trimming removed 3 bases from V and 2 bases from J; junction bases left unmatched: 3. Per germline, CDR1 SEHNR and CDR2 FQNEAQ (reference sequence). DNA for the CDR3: TGTGCCAGCAGCTTCGGGACTAGCCTCACAGATACGCAGTATTTT. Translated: CASSFGTSLTDTQYF. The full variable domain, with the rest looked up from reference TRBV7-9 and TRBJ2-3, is DTGVSQNPRHKITKRGQNVTFRCDPISEHNRLYWYRQTLGQGPEFLTYFQNEAQLEKSRLLSDRFSAERPKGSFSTLEIQRTEQGDSAMYLCASSFGTSLTDTQYFGPGTRLTVL.

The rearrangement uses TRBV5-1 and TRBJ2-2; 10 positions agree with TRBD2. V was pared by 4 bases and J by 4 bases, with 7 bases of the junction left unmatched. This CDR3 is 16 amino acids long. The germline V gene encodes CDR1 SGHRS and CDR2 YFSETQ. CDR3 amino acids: CASSPNPSGSTGELFF. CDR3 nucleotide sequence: TGCGCCAGCAGCCCAAATCCTAGCGGGAGCACCGGGGAGCTGTTTTTT.

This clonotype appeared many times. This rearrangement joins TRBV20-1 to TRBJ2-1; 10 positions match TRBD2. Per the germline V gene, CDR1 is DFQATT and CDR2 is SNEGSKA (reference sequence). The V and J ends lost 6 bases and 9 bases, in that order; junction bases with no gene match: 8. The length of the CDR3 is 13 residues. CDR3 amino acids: CSAGPSGSFEQFF. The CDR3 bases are TGCAGTGCGGGCCCTAGCGGGAGTTTTGAGCAGTTCTTC.

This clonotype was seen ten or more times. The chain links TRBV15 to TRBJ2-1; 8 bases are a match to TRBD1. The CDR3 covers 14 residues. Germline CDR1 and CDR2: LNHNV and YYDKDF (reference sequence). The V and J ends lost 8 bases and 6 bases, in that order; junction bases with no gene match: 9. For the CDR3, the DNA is TGTGCCACCGGCCGAGGGACAGGCGGCAATGAGCAGTTCTTC. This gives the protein CATGRGTGGNEQFF. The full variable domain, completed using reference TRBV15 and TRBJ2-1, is DAMVIQNPRYQVTQFGKPVTLSCSQTLNHNVMYWYQQKSSQAPKLLFHYYDKDFNNEADTPDNFQSRRPNTSFCFLDIRSPGLGDTAMYLCATGRGTGGNEQFFGPGTRLTVL.

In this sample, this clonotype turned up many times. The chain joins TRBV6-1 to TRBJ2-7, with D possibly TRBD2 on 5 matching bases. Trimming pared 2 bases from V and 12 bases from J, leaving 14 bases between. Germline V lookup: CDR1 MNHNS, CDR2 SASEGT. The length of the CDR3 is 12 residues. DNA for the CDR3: TGTGCCAGCAGTGAATCGGCTAGCCGCAGGTACTTC. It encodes CASSESASRRYF.

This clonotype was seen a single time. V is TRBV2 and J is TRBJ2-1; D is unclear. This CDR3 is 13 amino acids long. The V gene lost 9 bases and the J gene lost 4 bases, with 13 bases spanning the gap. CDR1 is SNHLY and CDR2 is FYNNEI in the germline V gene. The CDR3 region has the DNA TGTGCCAGTCGCCGGACCGTTTACAATGAGCAGTTCTTC. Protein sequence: CASRRTVYNEQFF.

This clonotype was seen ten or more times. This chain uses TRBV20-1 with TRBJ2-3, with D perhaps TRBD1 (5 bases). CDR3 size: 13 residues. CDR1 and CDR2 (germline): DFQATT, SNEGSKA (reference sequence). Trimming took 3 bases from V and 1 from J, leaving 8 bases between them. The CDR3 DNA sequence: TGCAGTGCTAGCTCACAGGGCACAGATACGCAGTATTTT. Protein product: CSASSQGTDTQYF.

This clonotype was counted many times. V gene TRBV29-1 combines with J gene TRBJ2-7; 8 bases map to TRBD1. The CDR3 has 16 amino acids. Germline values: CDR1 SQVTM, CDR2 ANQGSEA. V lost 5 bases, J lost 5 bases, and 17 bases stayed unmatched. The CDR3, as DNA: TGCAGCGTTATATCCCGAAGACAGGGGTACGTACACGAGCAGTACTTC. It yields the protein CSVISRRQGYVHEQYF.

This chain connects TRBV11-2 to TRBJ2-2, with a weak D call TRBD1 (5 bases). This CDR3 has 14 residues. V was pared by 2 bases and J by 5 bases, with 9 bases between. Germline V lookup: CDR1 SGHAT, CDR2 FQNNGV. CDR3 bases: TGTGCCAGCAGCTTACAGGGTGATACCGGGGAGCTGTTTTTT. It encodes CASSLQGDTGELFF.

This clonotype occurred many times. The CDR3 is CASSPVFSPGGDSGGANVLTF. The CDR3 region has the DNA TGTGCCAGCAGCCCAGTCTTTTCTCCTGGGGGGGACTCCGGAGGGGCCAACGTCCTGACTTTC. The gene calls are TRBV5-6 and TRBJ2-6, with TRBD2 matching over 7 bases. Trimming cost V 4 bases and J 4 bases; bases outside gene matches: 23. The CDR3 consists of 21 residues. In germline, CDR1 is SGHDT, CDR2 YYEEEE.